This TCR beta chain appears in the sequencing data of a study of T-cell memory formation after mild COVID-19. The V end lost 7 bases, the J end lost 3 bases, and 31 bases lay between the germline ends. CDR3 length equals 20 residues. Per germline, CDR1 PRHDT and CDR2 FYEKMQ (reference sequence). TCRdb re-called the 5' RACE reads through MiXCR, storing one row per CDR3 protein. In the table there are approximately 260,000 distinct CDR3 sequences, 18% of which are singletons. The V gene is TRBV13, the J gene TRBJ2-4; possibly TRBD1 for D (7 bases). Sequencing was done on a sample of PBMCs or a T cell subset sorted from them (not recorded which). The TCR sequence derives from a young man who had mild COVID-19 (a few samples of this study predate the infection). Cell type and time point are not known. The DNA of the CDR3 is TGTGCCAGCACCATCCGGCTGGGGGGACAGAAGGAGACTCGCAAAAACATTCAGTACTTC. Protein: CASTIRLGGQKETRKNIQYF.